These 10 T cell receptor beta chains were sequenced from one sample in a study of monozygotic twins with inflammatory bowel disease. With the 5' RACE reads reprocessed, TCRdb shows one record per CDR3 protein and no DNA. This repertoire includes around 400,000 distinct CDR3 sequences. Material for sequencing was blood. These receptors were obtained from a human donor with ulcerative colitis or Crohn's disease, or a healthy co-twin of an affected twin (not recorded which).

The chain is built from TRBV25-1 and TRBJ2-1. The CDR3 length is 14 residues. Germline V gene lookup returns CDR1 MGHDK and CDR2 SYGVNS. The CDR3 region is CASRARGTYNEQFF.

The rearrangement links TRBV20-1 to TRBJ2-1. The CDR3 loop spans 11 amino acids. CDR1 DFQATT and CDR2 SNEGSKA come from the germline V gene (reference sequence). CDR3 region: CSAKGSNEQFF.

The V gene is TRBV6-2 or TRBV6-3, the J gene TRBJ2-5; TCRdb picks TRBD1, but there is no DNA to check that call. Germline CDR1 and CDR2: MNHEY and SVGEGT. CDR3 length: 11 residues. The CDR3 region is CASVGGETQYF.

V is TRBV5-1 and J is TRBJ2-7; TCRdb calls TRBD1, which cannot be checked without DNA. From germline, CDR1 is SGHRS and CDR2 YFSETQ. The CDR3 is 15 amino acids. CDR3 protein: CASSLGPGQNYEQYF.

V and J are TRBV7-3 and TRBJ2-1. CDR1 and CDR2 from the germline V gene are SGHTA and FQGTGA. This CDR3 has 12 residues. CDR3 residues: CASSGNNNEQFF.

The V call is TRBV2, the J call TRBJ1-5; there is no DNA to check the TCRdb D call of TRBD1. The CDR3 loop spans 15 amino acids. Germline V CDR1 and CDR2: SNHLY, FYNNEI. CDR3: CASSPRARSNQPQHF.

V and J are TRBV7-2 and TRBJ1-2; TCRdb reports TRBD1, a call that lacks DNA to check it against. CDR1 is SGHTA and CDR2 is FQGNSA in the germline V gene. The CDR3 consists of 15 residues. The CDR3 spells CATLRGTPKGYGYTF. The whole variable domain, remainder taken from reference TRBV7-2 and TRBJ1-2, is GAGVSQSPSNKVTEKGKDVELRCDPISGHTALYWYRQSLGQGLEFLIYFQGNSAPDKSGLPSDRFSAERTGGSVSTLTIQRTQQEDSAVYLCATLRGTPKGYGYTFGSGTRLTVV.

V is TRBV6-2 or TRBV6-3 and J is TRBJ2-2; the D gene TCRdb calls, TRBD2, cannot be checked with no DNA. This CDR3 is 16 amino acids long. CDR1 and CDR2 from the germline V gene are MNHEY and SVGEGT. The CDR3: CASSYALAGGPGELFF.

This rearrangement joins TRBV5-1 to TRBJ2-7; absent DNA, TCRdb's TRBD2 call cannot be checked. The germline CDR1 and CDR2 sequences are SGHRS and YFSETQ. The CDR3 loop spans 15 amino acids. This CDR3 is CASSLLSDFMYEQYF.

The CDR3: CASSQAWHRGYEQYF. This chain connects TRBV4-3 to TRBJ2-7; there is no DNA to check the TCRdb D call of TRBD1. The germline V gene encodes CDR1 LGHNA and CDR2 YSLEER. The CDR3 is made up of 15 amino acids.